This is a list of T cell receptor beta chains from one sample in a study of shared clonotypes between healthy human individuals. Data came from immunoSEQ multiplex PCR; TCRdb stores just in-frame clones and leaves some out. The table lists around 1,000,000 clones, 70% to 80% of them singletons. The specimen was memory CD4+ T cells from PBMCs. These receptors were collected from a man younger than 35 in good health. Some clones in this sample may be carry-over from other donors' samples. Each CDR3 is given with its conserved first and last residue. The order of the fields is D gene, J gene, clone size, V gene, CDR3 protein, CDR3 DNA. A D gene is named only where the DNA matches it firmly. Part of the rows lack a size; the others show once, few, many or a class for expanded clones.

d_call: .; j_call: TRBJ1-2; clone_size: .; v_call: TRBV18; cdr3_aa: CASSPPSAGWDGYTF; cdr3_nt: TGTGCCAGCTCACCACCATCTGCAGGCTGGGATGGCTACACCTTC
d_call: TRBD2; j_call: TRBJ2-7; clone_size: .; v_call: TRBV28; cdr3_aa: CASSLPLAGAYEQYF; cdr3_nt: TGTGCCAGCAGTTTACCCCTAGCGGGAGCCTACGAGCAGTACTTC
d_call: .; j_call: TRBJ2-3; clone_size: .; v_call: TRBV18; cdr3_aa: CASSLGLTSTDTQYF; cdr3_nt: TGTGCCAGCTCACTGGGGCTAACTAGCACAGATACGCAGTATTTT
d_call: TRBD2; j_call: TRBJ2-7; clone_size: .; v_call: TRBV7-2; cdr3_aa: CASSFRTSGREQYF; cdr3_nt: TGTGCCAGCAGCTTCCGGACTAGCGGGAGGGAGCAGTACTTC
d_call: .; j_call: TRBJ2-5; clone_size: .; v_call: TRBV5-1; cdr3_aa: CASSLGAAQETQYF; cdr3_nt: TGCGCCAGCAGCTTGGGAGCGGCCCAAGAGACCCAGTACTTC
d_call: .; j_call: TRBJ1-3; clone_size: .; v_call: TRBV11-2; cdr3_aa: CASSFTGTGNTIYF; cdr3_nt: TGTGCCAGCAGCTTCACAGGGACTGGAAACACCATATATTTT
d_call: TRBD2; j_call: TRBJ2-1; clone_size: .; v_call: TRBV5-1; cdr3_aa: CATGGGENEQFF; cdr3_nt: TGCGCCACCGGGGGGGGCGAGAATGAGCAGTTCTTC
d_call: .; j_call: TRBJ1-2; clone_size: .; v_call: TRBV10-3; cdr3_aa: CAIREAPGQRGPTGYGYTF; cdr3_nt: TGTGCCATCAGGGAAGCCCCAGGACAGAGAGGACCAACGGGCTATGGCTACACCTTC
d_call: TRBD1; j_call: TRBJ2-3; clone_size: once; v_call: TRBV9; cdr3_aa: CASSAPGQQDTQYF; cdr3_nt: TGTGCCAGCAGCGCTCCGGGACAGCAAGATACGCAGTATTTT
d_call: .; j_call: TRBJ1-2; clone_size: .; v_call: TRBV2; cdr3_aa: CASTPALYGYTF; cdr3_nt: TGTGCCAGCACCCCAGCTTTATATGGCTACACCTTC
d_call: TRBD1; j_call: TRBJ2-3; clone_size: once; v_call: TRBV9; cdr3_aa: CASSVSLGGQGNTDTQYF; cdr3_nt: TGTGCCAGCAGCGTCTCCCTAGGGGGACAGGGGAACACAGATACGCAGTATTTT
d_call: .; j_call: TRBJ1-1; clone_size: .; v_call: TRBV6-5; cdr3_aa: CASSRGQVNTEAFF; cdr3_nt: TGTGCCAGCAGTAGAGGCCAGGTAAACACTGAAGCTTTCTTT
d_call: .; j_call: TRBJ2-7; clone_size: .; v_call: TRBV10-2; cdr3_aa: CASIYKGSYEQYF; cdr3_nt: TGCGCCTCCATTTACAAGGGCAGTTACGAGCAGTACTTC
d_call: TRBD1; j_call: TRBJ1-1; clone_size: .; v_call: TRBV5-6; cdr3_aa: CASSSGGVNAFF; cdr3_nt: TGTGCCAGCAGCTCAGGGGGGGTGAACGCTTTCTTT
d_call: .; j_call: TRBJ1-1; clone_size: .; v_call: TRBV11-3; cdr3_aa: CASAPKGGTEAFF; cdr3_nt: TGTGCCAGCGCCCCAAAGGGGGGCACTGAAGCTTTCTTT
d_call: .; j_call: TRBJ1-1; clone_size: .; v_call: TRBV19; cdr3_aa: CASSISSGPAEAFF; cdr3_nt: TGTGCCAGTAGTATCTCCAGTGGCCCAGCTGAAGCTTTCTTT
d_call: .; j_call: TRBJ2-1; clone_size: .; v_call: TRBV2; cdr3_aa: CASSEAGANEQFF; cdr3_nt: TGTGCCAGCAGTGAAGCCGGAGCCAATGAGCAGTTCTTC
d_call: TRBD1; j_call: TRBJ1-2; clone_size: few; v_call: TRBV28; cdr3_aa: CASSLWTGGGYTF; cdr3_nt: TGTGCCAGCAGTCTATGGACAGGGGGTGGCTACACCTTC
d_call: TRBD1; j_call: TRBJ1-1; clone_size: once; v_call: TRBV7-9; cdr3_aa: CASRLGQAAEAFF; cdr3_nt: TGTGCCAGCAGGTTAGGACAGGCCGCAGAAGCTTTCTTT
d_call: .; j_call: TRBJ2-7; clone_size: .; v_call: TRBV18; cdr3_aa: CASSPGTIFYEQYF; cdr3_nt: TGTGCCAGCTCACCCGGGACAATTTTCTACGAGCAGTACTTC
d_call: .; j_call: TRBJ1-2; clone_size: few; v_call: TRBV7-8; cdr3_aa: CASSPGGQGYTF; cdr3_nt: TGTGCCAGCAGCCCTGGGGGGCAGGGCTACACCTTC
d_call: .; j_call: TRBJ2-3; clone_size: once; v_call: TRBV9; cdr3_aa: CASSARGGETDTQYF; cdr3_nt: TGTGCCAGCAGCGCTCGAGGGGGGGAGACAGATACGCAGTATTTT
d_call: .; j_call: TRBJ2-2; clone_size: .; v_call: TRBV7-8; cdr3_aa: CASSQSIVRRGTGELFF; cdr3_nt: TGTGCCAGCAGCCAAAGCATTGTAAGGAGGGGCACCGGGGAGCTGTTTTTT
d_call: TRBD1; j_call: TRBJ1-2; clone_size: .; v_call: TRBV7-2; cdr3_aa: CASSLSGTGVGYTF; cdr3_nt: TGTGCCAGCAGCCTATCCGGGACAGGGGTTGGCTACACCTTC
d_call: .; j_call: TRBJ1-2; clone_size: .; v_call: TRBV14; cdr3_aa: CASSQGTGNANYGYTF; cdr3_nt: TGTGCCAGCAGCCAAGGAACGGGAAACGCTAACTATGGCTACACCTTC
d_call: .; j_call: TRBJ2-5; clone_size: .; v_call: TRBV28; cdr3_aa: CASGYRETQYF; cdr3_nt: TGTGCCAGCGGCTACAGGGAGACCCAGTACTTC
d_call: TRBD1; j_call: TRBJ2-3; clone_size: .; v_call: TRBV5-1; cdr3_aa: CASSLSGTGNPTQYF; cdr3_nt: TGCGCCAGCAGCTTATCCGGGACAGGCAACCCTACGCAGTATTTT
d_call: .; j_call: TRBJ1-4; clone_size: .; v_call: TRBV15; cdr3_aa: CATSPGSSATNEKLFF; cdr3_nt: TGTGCCACCAGCCCGGGAAGCAGCGCAACTAATGAAAAACTGTTTTTT
d_call: .; j_call: TRBJ1-2; clone_size: .; v_call: TRBV21-1; cdr3_aa: CASSKSSYGRGPGYTF; cdr3_nt: TGTGCCAGCAGCAAAAGCTCCTATGGCAGGGGGCCTGGCTACACCTTC
d_call: .; j_call: TRBJ2-6; clone_size: .; v_call: TRBV30; cdr3_aa: CAWRTVSGANVLTF; cdr3_nt: TGTGCCTGGCGGACAGTCTCTGGGGCCAACGTCCTGACTTTC
d_call: .; j_call: TRBJ1-5; clone_size: .; v_call: TRBV6-5; cdr3_aa: CASSARRNNQPQHF; cdr3_nt: TGTGCCAGCAGCGCCCGGCGGAACAATCAGCCCCAGCATTTT
d_call: .; j_call: TRBJ2-7; clone_size: .; v_call: TRBV28; cdr3_aa: CASSVFRGVQKGYEQYF; cdr3_nt: TGTGCCAGCAGTGTTTTCAGGGGAGTGCAAAAAGGGTACGAGCAGTACTTC
d_call: .; j_call: TRBJ1-2; clone_size: .; v_call: TRBV28; cdr3_aa: CATQVQGDGYTF; cdr3_nt: TGTGCCACCCAGGTTCAAGGGGATGGCTACACCTTC
d_call: TRBD1; j_call: TRBJ2-7; clone_size: .; v_call: TRBV5-1; cdr3_aa: CASRGQGASYEQYF; cdr3_nt: TGCGCCAGCAGGGGACAGGGGGCCTCCTACGAGCAGTACTTC
d_call: TRBD2; j_call: TRBJ2-5; clone_size: once; v_call: TRBV2; cdr3_aa: CASNREGETQYF; cdr3_nt: TGTGCCAGCAACCGGGAGGGGGAGACCCAGTACTTC
d_call: .; j_call: TRBJ2-3; clone_size: .; v_call: TRBV7-2; cdr3_aa: CASSPAGGYTDTQYF; cdr3_nt: TGTGCCAGCAGCCCGGCTGGAGGGTATACAGATACGCAGTATTTT
d_call: TRBD2; j_call: TRBJ2-7; clone_size: once; v_call: TRBV5-4; cdr3_aa: CASSLGLAGDYEQYF; cdr3_nt: TGTGCCAGCAGCTTGGGTCTAGCGGGGGACTACGAGCAGTACTTC
d_call: TRBD1; j_call: TRBJ1-4; clone_size: few; v_call: TRBV7-2; cdr3_aa: CASSLVFRGNEKLFF; cdr3_nt: TGTGCCAGCAGCTTAGTTTTCAGGGGGAATGAAAAACTGTTTTTT
d_call: .; j_call: TRBJ2-1; clone_size: .; v_call: TRBV30; cdr3_aa: CAWIPVSSGHYNEQFF; cdr3_nt: TGTGCCTGGATACCCGTTTCGAGCGGCCACTACAATGAGCAGTTCTTC
d_call: .; j_call: TRBJ1-2; clone_size: .; v_call: TRBV5-1; cdr3_aa: CASSLDPGNYGYTF; cdr3_nt: TGCGCCAGCAGCTTGGACCCGGGTAACTATGGCTACACCTTC
d_call: .; j_call: TRBJ2-1; clone_size: once; v_call: TRBV11-3; cdr3_aa: CASSNPVRSNEQFF; cdr3_nt: TGTGCCAGCAGCAACCCAGTCCGGTCTAATGAGCAGTTCTTC
d_call: .; j_call: TRBJ2-5; clone_size: once; v_call: TRBV19; cdr3_aa: CASSPRQYQETQYF; cdr3_nt: TGTGCCAGTAGCCCCAGACAGTACCAAGAGACCCAGTACTTC
d_call: TRBD1; j_call: TRBJ2-2; clone_size: .; v_call: TRBV28; cdr3_aa: CASSQTGANAGELFF; cdr3_nt: TGTGCCAGCAGCCAAACAGGGGCCAACGCCGGGGAGCTGTTTTTT
d_call: TRBD1; j_call: TRBJ2-7; clone_size: .; v_call: TRBV5-1; cdr3_aa: CASSLLGTGYGDEQYF; cdr3_nt: TGCGCCAGCAGCCTACTGGGGACAGGCTATGGCGACGAGCAGTACTTC
d_call: .; j_call: TRBJ2-2; clone_size: once; v_call: TRBV6-5; cdr3_aa: CASSYLRDTGELFF; cdr3_nt: TGTGCCAGCAGTTATCTGAGGGACACCGGGGAGCTGTTTTTT
d_call: .; j_call: TRBJ2-3; clone_size: .; v_call: TRBV29-1; cdr3_aa: CSAGGGSTDTQYF; cdr3_nt: TGCAGCGCCGGCGGCGGTAGCACAGATACGCAGTATTTT
d_call: TRBD1; j_call: TRBJ2-5; clone_size: .; v_call: TRBV27; cdr3_aa: CASSALRGRETQYF; cdr3_nt: TGTGCCAGCAGTGCCCTCAGGGGGCGGGAGACCCAGTACTTC
d_call: .; j_call: TRBJ2-6; clone_size: .; v_call: TRBV2; cdr3_aa: CASSVGKSGANVLTF; cdr3_nt: TGTGCCAGCAGTGTTGGCAAGTCTGGGGCCAACGTCCTGACTTTC
d_call: TRBD2; j_call: TRBJ2-1; clone_size: .; v_call: TRBV14; cdr3_aa: CASSPLSGTDYNEQFF; cdr3_nt: TGTGCCAGCAGCCCCCTGAGCGGGACCGACTACAATGAGCAGTTCTTC
d_call: TRBD1; j_call: TRBJ1-2; clone_size: .; v_call: TRBV28; cdr3_aa: CAKGQGGSNNYGYTF; cdr3_nt: TGTGCCAAAGGACAGGGGGGATCCAATAACTATGGCTACACCTTC
d_call: .; j_call: TRBJ2-5; clone_size: .; v_call: TRBV29-1; cdr3_aa: CSVGFSGVAETQYF; cdr3_nt: TGCAGCGTTGGGTTCTCAGGAGTTGCAGAGACCCAGTACTTC
d_call: TRBD1; j_call: TRBJ2-1; clone_size: .; v_call: TRBV5-1; cdr3_aa: CASSSSGTGNNEQFF; cdr3_nt: TGCGCCAGCAGCTCCTCCGGGACAGGGAACAATGAGCAGTTCTTC
d_call: TRBD2; j_call: TRBJ2-1; clone_size: once; v_call: TRBV30; cdr3_aa: CAWTGGLAGPISRCFF; cdr3_nt: TGTGCCTGGACCGGTGGGCTAGCGGGACCCATATCCCGCTGTTTCTTC
d_call: .; j_call: TRBJ1-2; clone_size: .; v_call: TRBV19; cdr3_aa: CASRDAGVGASHYGYTF; cdr3_nt: TGTGCCAGTAGGGACGCAGGAGTAGGGGCCTCCCACTATGGCTACACCTTC